The entry below gives a single TCR beta chain sequence along with its context. Its target is unknown. This entry is derived from a study of cytomegalovirus exposure and HLA in healthy donors. Study conclusions and caveats: Certain sequence variants were highly shared and formed a cluster, and this cluster was likely a sequencing artifact.

V shed 2 bases and J 3 bases; nucleotides not matched to a gene: 7. Per germline, CDR1 ENHRY and CDR2 SYGVKD. The CDR3 runs to 16 residues. The study ran its PCR with 60 Vbeta and 13 Jbeta primers. The data were produced by immunoSEQ multiplex PCR, yet TCRdb's version contains in-frame clones alone and is incomplete. Of approximately 150,000 clones listed, around 75% are singletons. This sequence originates from a human donor in good health. The rearrangement links TRBV10-3 to TRBJ2-1; the match to TRBD1 covers 7 bases. The sample taken for sequencing was PBMCs. In DNA form, the CDR3 reads TGTGCCATCAGTGAGCCCGGGACAGTCGTCTACAATGAGCAGTTCTTC. Translating gives CAISEPGTVVYNEQFF.